What follows are 8 T cell receptor beta chains derived from one specimen sequenced in a study of T cell repertoires in cytomegalovirus infection. TCRdb reanalysed the reads using MiXCR and keeps one entry per CDR3 protein. Found here are some 390,000 distinct CDR3 sequences, 18% of them singletons; the top ten hold 8.5% to 10%. Sequencing was done on a sample of PBMCs. The receptors come from a human donor in good health (CMV status not recorded). Some clones in this sample may be carry-over from other donors' samples.

This chain connects TRBV7-9 to TRBJ1-2; 7 bases fit TRBD1. Trimming at V came to 5 bases and at J to 5 bases, leaving 5 bases not matched to a gene. Germline assignment: CDR1 SEHNR and CDR2 FQNEAQ (reference sequence). CDR3 length: 13 amino acids. The CDR3 sequence is CASSQGQPYGYTF. The CDR3 region has the DNA TGTGCCAGCAGCCAGGGACAGCCTTATGGCTACACCTTC.

The chain has TRBV19 and TRBJ1-2; maybe TRBD1 (5 bases). V was cut by 8 bases and J by 4 bases, with 26 bases left in between. In germline, CDR1 is LNHDA, CDR2 SQIVND (reference sequence). There are 17 residues in the CDR3. In DNA form, the CDR3 reads TGTGCCAGTCGAAGTCGCCGACGGGGGGGGGAAGGCTATGGCTACACCTTC. Encoded protein: CASRSRRRGGEGYGYTF.

In DNA form, the CDR3 reads TGTGCCAGCAGTGTCGGGCCCCCCGGGGAGCTGTTTTTT. This translates into CASSVGPPGELFF. V is TRBV2 and J is TRBJ2-2; no firm D call. CDR1 is SNHLY, CDR2 FYNNEI, per germline. The length of the CDR3 is 13 residues. V lost 4 bases and J lost 6, with 9 bases in between.

This clonotype was counted at least ten times. The chain couples TRBV7-2 to TRBJ1-4, with TRBD1 matching 9 bases. The V segment lost 7 bases and the J segment 6 bases; nucleotides outside the gene matches: 3. The CDR3 runs 13 residues. Germline assignment: CDR1 SGHTA and CDR2 FQGNSA. The DNA for the CDR3 is TGTGCCAGCACAAGGGACAGGGATGAAAAACTGTTTTTT. It yields the protein CASTRDRDEKLFF.

As concerns this clonotype: Compared with germline, one end of the junction differs, possibly owing to a read error. The chain couples TRBV20-1 to TRBJ2-5, with TRBD1 identical over 11 bases. CDR3 size: 15 residues. CDR1 and CDR2 from the germline V gene are DFQATT and SNEGSKA (reference sequence). CDR3 bases: TGCAGTGCGAGAGATGTGGGACAGGGGGAAGAGACCCAGTACTTC. It codes for CSARDVGQGEETQYF.

The sample holds many counts of this clonotype. V is TRBV12-3 or TRBV12-4 and J is TRBJ1-1; D gene uncertain. V was pared by 3 bases and J by 1 base, with 6 bases between. The CDR3 is 13 residues long. The CDR3 region has the DNA TGTGCCAGCAGTTTGATGGAGAACACTGAAGCTTTCTTT. This translates into CASSLMENTEAFF.

The chain uses TRBV18 and TRBJ2-4; TRBD1 might be the D (6 bases). V lost 6 bases to trimming and J lost 4 bases, with 16 bases between them. The CDR3 is made up of 15 amino acids. Germline V lookup: CDR1 KGHSH, CDR2 LQKENI. Written as DNA, the CDR3 is TGTGCCAGCTCTCTAACAGGGAGCGAGAAAAACATTCAGTACTTC. Translation gives CASSLTGSEKNIQYF.

CDR3 DNA: TGTGCCAGTAGCAAAGCCACAGGGGGGACCTATGGCTACACCTTC. Translated: CASSKATGGTYGYTF. J is TRBJ1-2 and V is TRBV19; the match to TRBD1 covers 8 bases. The germline V gene encodes CDR1 LNHDA and CDR2 SQIVND (reference sequence). V dropped 6 bases and J dropped 4; count of bases not matched to a gene: 10. This CDR3 is built from 15 residues. Looking up the rest from reference TRBV19 and TRBJ1-2 gives the full variable domain: DGGITQSPKYLFRKEGQNVTLSCEQNLNHDAMYWYRQDPGQGLRLIYYSQIVNDFQKGDIAEGYSVSREKKESFPLTVTSAQKNPTAFYLCASSKATGGTYGYTFGSGTRLTVV.